The 20 T cell receptor beta chains listed next were all sequenced from one sample in a study of T cells in tumors after PD-1 blockade. TCRdb's table, derived via immunoSEQ multiplex PCR, lists solely in-frame clones and lacks some. The repertoire holds just under 20,000 clones, 81% seen once, with around 25% in the top ten. Sequencing was performed on PBMCs, taken after anti-PD-1 therapy. Receptors were obtained from a human donor with advanced basal cell or squamous cell carcinoma (not recorded which).

J is TRBJ2-6 and V is TRBV6-1, with TRBD1 identical over 9 bases. Germline V gives CDR1 MNHNS, CDR2 SASEGT. The CDR3 is 21 amino acids. The J segment lost 4 bases and the V segment lost 0 bases, leaving 16 bases of the junction unmatched. DNA of the CDR3: TGTGCCAGCAGTGAAGCCCCCCCCATGGGACAGGGACCTGCCGGGGCCAACGTCCTGACTTTC. Translation gives CASSEAPPMGQGPAGANVLTF.

This clone was recorded a few times. The chain joins TRBV4-1 to TRBJ2-7; 7 bases are a match to TRBD1. The CDR3 length is 15 residues. V lost 0 bases and J lost 4; bases outside the gene matches: 6. In germline, CDR1 is MGHRA, CDR2 YSYEKL. CDR3 bases: TGCGCCAGCAGCCAAGAGCCCCGGGACAGATACGAGCAGTACTTC. Its protein is CASSQEPRDRYEQYF.

Comment on this clone: One junction end does not reproduce the germline sequence, and a read error may be involved. The rearrangement uses TRBV4-2 and TRBJ1-1; D is unresolved. The V gene's germline CDR1 is LGHNA and CDR2 YNFKEQ. The CDR3 covers 16 residues. This CDR3 reads CASSQDAFGMNTEAFF. For the CDR3, the DNA is TGTGCCAGCAGTCAAGACGCATTTGGAATGAACACTGAAGCTTTCTTT.

This clone showed up just once. The chain links TRBV19 to TRBJ1-1; 8 bases agree with TRBD1. The CDR3 runs 14 residues. V was pared by 10 bases and J by 4 bases, with 11 bases of the junction left unmatched. Germline CDR1 and CDR2: LNHDA and SQIVND (reference sequence). This chain's CDR3 is CATGQGKSRTEAFF. Written as DNA, the CDR3 is TGTGCCACAGGACAGGGTAAGTCGCGCACTGAAGCTTTCTTT.

J is TRBJ1-1 and V is TRBV13, with 7 positions matching TRBD1. Germline CDR1 PRHDT, CDR2 FYEKMQ (reference sequence). With 6 bases clipped from V and 0 bases from J, the junction kept 4 bases outside the gene matches. CDR3 length equals 14 residues. CDR3 DNA: TGTGCCAGCAGAGCCGACAGGGTGAACACTGAAGCTTTCTTT. Its protein product is CASRADRVNTEAFF.

The rearrangement uses TRBV4-2 and TRBJ2-3; D uncertain. CDR1 is LGHNA, CDR2 YNFKEQ, per germline. Trimming removed 0 bases from V and 2 bases from J, with 6 bases in between. This CDR3 contains 14 residues. CDR3 sequence reads: CASSQDRSTDTQYF. As DNA, the CDR3 is TGTGCCAGCAGCCAAGATAGGTCCACAGATACGCAGTATTTT.

This chain joins TRBV25-1 and TRBJ2-1, with 9 positions matching TRBD2. V was pared by 6 bases and J by 14 bases, with 5 bases of the junction left unmatched. Germline values: CDR1 MGHDK, CDR2 SYGVNS. The CDR3 spans 11 residues. The CDR3, as DNA: TGTGCCAGCAGCGGGACTAGCATCGAGTTCTTC. Translating gives CASSGTSIEFF.

The genes are TRBV27 and TRBJ1-3, with no clear D. Trimming shortened V by 6 bases and J by 0 bases, and 12 bases separated the two germline ends. In germline, CDR1 is MNHEY, CDR2 SMNVEV (reference sequence). The length of the CDR3 is 15 residues. CDR3 DNA: TGTGCCAGCAGCTCCCTGCCCCTCTCTGGAAACACCATATATTTT. Its translation is CASSSLPLSGNTIYF.

CDR3 sequence: CASNETETYYEQYF. In nucleotides, the CDR3 is TGTGCCAGCAACGAAACAGAGACCTACTACGAGCAGTACTTC. This chain connects TRBV7-3 to TRBJ2-7; no firm D call. The CDR3 is 14 amino acids. CDR1 SGHTA and CDR2 FQGTGA come from the germline V gene. V lost 7 bases to trimming and J lost 3 bases, with 16 bases between them.

The chain links TRBV7-9 to TRBJ2-3; 7 bases are shared with TRBD2. Trimming at V came to 1 base and at J to 2 bases, leaving 3 bases not matched to a gene. This CDR3 is built from 15 residues. Germline V gene sequence: CDR1 SEHNR, CDR2 FQNEAQ (reference sequence). In DNA form, the CDR3 reads TGTGCCAGCAGCTTAGAGCGGGAACCCACAGATACGCAGTATTTT. Its translation: CASSLEREPTDTQYF.

V gene TRBV9 combines with J gene TRBJ2-7; maybe TRBD2 (6 bases). The CDR3 is 15 amino acids. CDR1 is SGDLS and CDR2 is YYNGEE in the germline V gene. V lost 0 bases and J lost 2, with 12 bases in between. For the CDR3, the DNA is TGTGCCAGCAGCGTAGGATACGGGGGTACCTACGAGCAGTACTTC. Translation gives CASSVGYGGTYEQYF. Complete variable domain (other parts from reference TRBV9 and TRBJ2-7): DSGVTQTPKHLITATGQRVTLRCSPRSGDLSVYWYQQSLDQGLQFLIQYYNGEERAKGNILERFSAQQFPDLHSELNLSSLELGDSALYFCASSVGYGGTYEQYFGPGTRLTVT.

This chain joins TRBV5-1 and TRBJ1-1; 7 nucleotides agree with TRBD1. This CDR3 contains 17 residues. The germline CDR1 and CDR2 sequences are SGHRS and YFSETQ. The trim removed 5 bases at V and 1 base at J, leaving 14 bases unmatched. For the CDR3, the DNA is TGCGCCAGCAGGGGGGGACAGTCCTCAATTACGAACACTGAAGCTTTCTTT. Translation: CASRGGQSSITNTEAFF.

The rearrangement links TRBV10-2 to TRBJ2-1; D remains unclear. The CDR3 consists of 12 residues. V lost 5 bases and J 4 bases, leaving 6 bases between the germline ends. Germline V gene sequence: CDR1 WSHSY, CDR2 SAAADI. CDR3 sequence (DNA): TGCGCCAGCAGTTCGAGATACAATGAGCAGTTCTTC. It codes for CASSSRYNEQFF.

This sequence joins TRBV7-9 and TRBJ2-7; perhaps D is TRBD1 or TRBD2 (6 bases each). Germline CDR1 and CDR2: SEHNR and FQNEAQ (reference sequence). V gave up 0 bases and J gave up 6 bases, with 9 bases separating them. This CDR3 comprises 13 residues. CDR3 protein: CASSLAGGSEQYF. The CDR3 DNA sequence: TGTGCCAGCAGCTTAGCAGGGGGGAGCGAGCAGTACTTC.

This clone was seen more than once but under ten times. The chain uses TRBV5-4 and TRBJ2-1; no clear D. The CDR3 length is 15 residues. Germline CDR1 is SGHNT and CDR2 is YYREEE (reference sequence). V lost 4 bases, J lost 7 bases, and 18 bases lay in between. The CDR3 region is CASSQITDPRNEQFF. The CDR3 region has the DNA TGTGCCAGCAGCCAAATAACAGACCCTCGGAATGAGCAGTTCTTC. Based on the CDR3 plus reference TRBV5-4 and TRBJ2-1, the full variable domain is ETGVTQSPTHLIKTRGQQVTLRCSSQSGHNTVSWYQQALGQGPQFIFQYYREEENGRGNFPPRFSGLQFPNYSSELNVNALELDDSALYLCASSQITDPRNEQFFGPGTRLTVL.

The chain links TRBV9 to TRBJ1-3, with 9 bases lining up with TRBD1. This CDR3 region has 14 residues. Per the germline V gene, CDR1 is SGDLS and CDR2 is YYNGEE. The ends lost 6 bases at V and 2 bases at J; junction bases unmatched: 3. The CDR3 reads CASTGTGTGNTIYF. In nucleotides, the CDR3 is TGTGCCAGCACCGGGACAGGGACTGGAAACACCATATATTTT.

The rearrangement joins TRBV9 to TRBJ2-4; D call uncertain. The V gene lost 0 bases and the J gene lost 0 bases, with 7 bases spanning the gap. The CDR3 has 15 amino acids. The V gene's germline CDR1 is SGDLS and CDR2 YYNGEE. CDR3 region: CASSVGLVAKNIQYF. In DNA form, the CDR3 reads TGTGCCAGCAGCGTAGGCTTGGTAGCCAAAAACATTCAGTACTTC.

The chain couples TRBV6-5 to TRBJ2-1; 11 positions match TRBD2. J lost 4 bases, V lost 5 bases, and 4 bases had no gene match. The CDR3 is 15 amino acids. Germline CDR1 and CDR2: MNHEY and SVGAGI. The CDR3 sequence is CASSKTSGVYNEQFF. DNA for the CDR3: TGTGCCAGCAGTAAGACTAGCGGGGTTTACAATGAGCAGTTCTTC.

This chain uses TRBV9 with TRBJ2-7, with 12 bases that match TRBD1. Germline loops: CDR1 SGDLS, CDR2 YYNGEE. This CDR3 contains 15 residues. The J segment lost 7 bases and the V segment lost 0 bases, leaving 5 bases of the junction unmatched. The CDR3 loop reads CASSVEGQGAGEQYF. The CDR3 region has the DNA TGTGCCAGCAGCGTAGAGGGACAGGGGGCTGGAGAGCAGTACTTC.

A few counts support this clone. The genes are TRBV4-1 and TRBJ2-5, with 11 bases identical to TRBD2. V lost 4 bases to trimming and J lost 5 bases; unmatched junction nucleotides: 3. In germline, CDR1 is MGHRA, CDR2 YSYEKL. The CDR3 covers 14 residues. The CDR3 DNA is TGCGCCAGCAGCCCGGGACTAGCGGTGGAGACCCAGTACTTC. It codes for CASSPGLAVETQYF.